Below are 20 T cell receptor beta chains sequenced from a single sample in a study of T-cell memory formation after mild COVID-19. TCRdb re-called the 5' RACE reads with MiXCR, one entry per CDR3 protein. This repertoire shows under 200,000 distinct CDR3 sequences, around 10% found once; its top ten account for approximately 4%. Sequenced input: PBMCs or a T cell subset sorted from them (not recorded which). Every receptor here comes from a man aged 18 to 30 who had mild COVID-19 (a few samples of this study predate the infection). Cell type and time point are not known.

For the CDR3, the DNA is TGTGCCAGCAGCGGACGGGACAGTTATTCACCCCTCCACTTT. It codes for CASSGRDSYSPLHF. The chain couples TRBV7-2 to TRBJ1-6; 7 bases agree with TRBD1. The germline V gene has CDR1 SGHTA and CDR2 FQGNSA. J was trimmed by 8 bases and V by 5 bases; bases with no gene match: 6. The CDR3 sequence is 14 residues long.

The chain joins TRBV7-2 to TRBJ1-5; 9 positions agree with TRBD1. CDR1 and CDR2 from the germline V gene are SGHTA and FQGNSA. Trimming cost V 4 bases and J 5 bases; bases outside gene matches: 3. The CDR3 has 14 residues. The CDR3 nucleotides are TGTGCCAGCAGCTGGACAGGGGATTATCAGCCCCAGCATTTT. Amino acid sequence: CASSWTGDYQPQHF. Using reference TRBV7-2 and TRBJ1-5 for the parts outside the CDR3, the full variable domain is GAGVSQSPSNKVTEKGKDVELRCDPISGHTALYWYRQSLGQGLEFLIYFQGNSAPDKSGLPSDRFSAERTGGSVSTLTIQRTQQEDSAVYLCASSWTGDYQPQHFGDGTRLSIL.

This clonotype came up a few times. The V and J genes are TRBV29-1 and TRBJ1-4; tentatively, D is TRBD1 (5 bases). Trimming cost V 6 bases and J 7 bases, with 15 bases left between them. Germline V gene lookup returns CDR1 SQVTM and CDR2 ANQGSEA. The CDR3 has 13 amino acids. The CDR3 loop is CSVGTISGEKLFF. CDR3 bases: TGCAGCGTGGGGACTATTTCTGGTGAAAAACTGTTTTTT.

This clonotype was counted between two and nine times. The J gene is TRBJ2-3, the V gene TRBV5-1, with a possible D match to TRBD1 (6 bases). Trimming took off 5 bases at V and 2 bases at J, with 15 bases between the two ends. Germline V gene sequence: CDR1 SGHRS, CDR2 YFSETQ. The CDR3 spans 15 residues. CDR3 bases: TGCGCCAGCAGAGTCAGGGGCGTACCCACAGATACGCAGTATTTT. It is translated as CASRVRGVPTDTQYF.

This clonotype was found a few times. The CDR3 nucleotides read TGTGCCAGCAGCCAAGATGTGGGGACAGGGAGTGGCTACACCTTC. Amino acids: CASSQDVGTGSGYTF. The chain uses TRBV3-1 and TRBJ1-2; TRBD1 matches at 9 bases. The CDR3 is made up of 15 amino acids. Losses at the gene ends were 0 bases for V and 7 bases for J; bases not matched to a gene: 6. The V gene's germline CDR1 is LGHDT and CDR2 YNNKEL (reference sequence).

This clonotype appeared a few times. The chain combines TRBV5-6 with TRBJ2-3, with 9 bases lining up with TRBD1. The length of the CDR3 is 17 residues. With V trimmed by 5 bases and J by 2 bases, 12 bases remained unmatched. Germline lookup yields CDR1 SGHDT and CDR2 YYEEEE. The DNA for the CDR3 is TGTGCCAGCAGTTTACCGGGACAGGGACTAACCACAGATACGCAGTATTTT. Translating gives CASSLPGQGLTTDTQYF. Variable domain in full (rest from reference TRBV5-6 and TRBJ2-3): DAGVTQSPTHLIKTRGQQVTLRCSPKSGHDTVSWYQQALGQGPQFIFQYYEEEERQRGNFPDRFSGHQFPNYSSELNVNALLLGDSALYLCASSLPGQGLTTDTQYFGPGTRLTVL.

This chain joins TRBV7-2 and TRBJ1-1; D call uncertain. The germline V and J ends were trimmed by 1 base and 4 bases, with 13 bases remaining between them. Germline CDR1 SGHTA, CDR2 FQGNSA. There are 15 residues in the CDR3. In DNA form, the CDR3 reads TGTGCCAGCAGCTTAGTCGCAGGTATCGGCACTGAAGCTTTCTTT. It is translated as CASSLVAGIGTEAFF.

This clonotype was observed many times. The chain combines TRBV2 with TRBJ1-5; 8 bases are shared with TRBD1. The V segment lost 1 base and the J segment 6 bases; nucleotides outside the gene matches: 5. Germline V CDR1 and CDR2: SNHLY, FYNNEI. This CDR3 is built from 15 residues. CDR3 sequence reads: CASSEGAGGSQPQHF. The CDR3 DNA is TGTGCCAGCAGTGAAGGGGCAGGGGGCTCTCAGCCCCAGCATTTT.

The chain employs TRBV19 and TRBJ1-4; the D is unclear. This CDR3 is built from 11 residues. The V gene's germline CDR1 is LNHDA and CDR2 SQIVND (reference sequence). V dropped 10 bases and J dropped 6 bases, with 9 bases sitting between them. The CDR3 DNA reads as TGTGCCACCGAGTACTATGAAAAACTGTTTTTT. As protein: CATEYYEKLFF. The complete variable domain, with remaining parts taken from reference TRBV19 and TRBJ1-4, reads DGGITQSPKYLFRKEGQNVTLSCEQNLNHDAMYWYRQDPGQGLRLIYYSQIVNDFQKGDIAEGYSVSREKKESFPLTVTSAQKNPTAFYLCATEYYEKLFFGSGTQLSVL.

Many counts were recorded for this clonotype. CDR3 in DNA: TGTGCCAGCAGCTTAGGGCAGGGGCGCGGAGAGACCCAGTACTTC. Protein: CASSLGQGRGETQYF. The gene calls are TRBV11-2 and TRBJ2-5, with D perhaps TRBD1 (6 bases). The V gene lost 1 base and the J gene lost 4 bases, with 13 bases spanning the gap. The CDR3 length is 15 residues. Germline loops: CDR1 SGHAT, CDR2 FQNNGV. The full variable domain, with the rest looked up from reference TRBV11-2 and TRBJ2-5, is EAGVAQSPRYKIIEKRQSVAFWCNPISGHATLYWYQQILGQGPKLLIQFQNNGVVDDSQLPKDRFSAERLKGVDSTLKIQPAKLEDSAVYLCASSLGQGRGETQYFGPGTRLLVL.

This clonotype came up a few times. V usage is TRBV7-3 and J usage is TRBJ1-1, with a tentative D call TRBD1 (6 bases). This CDR3 is 14 amino acids long. Trimming pared 5 bases from V and 7 bases from J, leaving 17 bases between. Germline V gives CDR1 SGHTA, CDR2 FQGTGA. The CDR3 is CASSQGGTKIEAFF. CDR3 DNA: TGTGCCAGCAGCCAAGGAGGGACAAAAATTGAAGCTTTCTTT.

This clonotype has only a few counts. V usage is TRBV6-5 and J usage is TRBJ2-5, with D maybe TRBD2 (6 bases). Trimming removed 5 bases at V and 2 bases at J, with 12 bases between. The CDR3 totals 14 residues. Germline CDR1 MNHEY, CDR2 SVGAGI. CDR3 sequence: CASSGGNVQETQYF. DNA of the CDR3: TGTGCCAGCAGTGGCGGGAATGTTCAAGAGACCCAGTACTTC.

This clonotype was picked up a small number of times. The rearrangement joins TRBV5-6 to TRBJ2-5; unclear D gene. Germline CDR1 is SGHDT and CDR2 is YYEEEE. Between the trimmed V and J ends, which lost 4 bases and 1 base, there was a span of 8 bases. This CDR3 contains 13 residues. Written as DNA, the CDR3 is TGTGCCAGCAGCAAGACTTTCCAAGAGACCCAGTACTTC. It encodes CASSKTFQETQYF.

This clonotype has a count of ten or more. The chain links TRBV7-3 to TRBJ1-1; D unresolved. V lost 7 bases, J lost 6 bases, and 12 bases lay in between. In germline, CDR1 is SGHTA, CDR2 FQGTGA. CDR3 size: 12 residues. This CDR3 reads CASKGRYSEAFF. CDR3 DNA: TGTGCCAGCAAAGGTCGGTACTCTGAAGCTTTCTTT.

This clonotype was seen a few times. The chain recombines TRBV7-6 with TRBJ2-5; 8 bases map to TRBD2. Germline lookup yields CDR1 SGHVS and CDR2 FNYEAQ. This CDR3 contains 14 residues. V lost 4 bases, J lost 5 bases, and 6 bases stayed unmatched. CDR3 sequence: CASSWSGGLETQYF. The CDR3 DNA follows: TGTGCCAGCAGCTGGAGCGGGGGCCTGGAGACCCAGTACTTC.

This clonotype occurred a few times. The gene calls are TRBV3-1 and TRBJ2-3, with 12 bases fitting TRBD2. Trimming took 6 bases from V and 7 from J; bases not matched to a gene: 2. The CDR3 consists of 13 residues. Germline V gene sequence: CDR1 LGHDT, CDR2 YNNKEL (reference sequence). CDR3 bases: TGTGCCAGCAGGCTAGCGGGGGGGAATACGCAGTATTTT. It translates to CASRLAGGNTQYF.

This clonotype was observed a few times. The V call is TRBV7-3, the J call TRBJ2-2; no clear D gene. CDR1 and CDR2 (germline): SGHTA, FQGTGA. CDR3 length: 14 amino acids. Between the trimmed V and J ends, which lost 7 bases and 6 bases, there was a span of 15 bases. In nucleotides, the CDR3 is TGTGCCAGCACCCCATACCCGGGTTCCGGGGAGCTGTTTTTT. Encoded protein: CASTPYPGSGELFF.

V gene TRBV5-1 combines with J gene TRBJ2-3; TRBD2 matches at 7 bases. The CDR3 loop spans 17 amino acids. Per germline, CDR1 SGHRS and CDR2 YFSETQ. V shed 0 bases, J shed 5 bases, and the junction held 12 bases outside the gene matches. The DNA for the CDR3 is TGCGCCAGCAGCTTGGAAAGGGGAGGGATCGGAAGAGATACGCAGTATTTT. Translated, it gives CASSLERGGIGRDTQYF.

Many counts were recorded for this clonotype. The rearrangement joins TRBV5-1 to TRBJ2-5; no reliable D call. The germline V and J ends were trimmed by 1 base and 3 bases, with 13 bases remaining between them. The CDR3 spans 15 residues. Germline V gene data show CDR1 as SGHRS and CDR2 as YFSETQ. The CDR3 region has the DNA TGCGCCAGCAGCTTGTCTACTCCTTGGAAAGAGACCCAGTACTTC. It specifies CASSLSTPWKETQYF.

This clonotype was recorded many times. The chain employs TRBV6-2 or TRBV6-3 and TRBJ2-7; a possible D gene is TRBD1 (7 bases). This CDR3 region has 14 residues. V shed 5 bases and J shed 2 bases, with 13 bases lying between them. CDR1 MNHEY and CDR2 SVGEGT come from the germline V gene. CDR3 residues: CASSRAGGTYEQYV. The CDR3 DNA sequence: TGTGCCAGCAGTAGGGCAGGGGGGACCTACGAGCAGTACGTC.